One sample yielded the 29 T cell receptor beta chains listed below, sequenced in a study of blood T cell repertoires in COVID-19. Clones were sequenced by immunoSEQ multiplex PCR, and TCRdb holds only the in-frame ones, with some missing. The sample consists of hundreds of thousands of clones, roughly nine tenths of them appearing once. The sample consisted of peripheral blood. The source of these receptors is a woman aged 55 to 70 who had recovered from COVID-19.

The genes are TRBV10-3 and TRBJ2-1; D is possibly TRBD1 (6 bases). CDR1 ENHRY and CDR2 SYGVKD come from the germline V gene. Deletions cut 7 bases from V and 9 bases from J, with 16 bases between. This CDR3 has 13 amino acids. This CDR3 is CAIKLTGTGEQFF. The DNA of the CDR3 is TGTGCCATCAAATTGACAGGTACTGGTGAGCAGTTCTTC.

The chain has TRBV2 and TRBJ1-3, with D perhaps matching TRBD1 (6 bases). Per the germline V gene, CDR1 is SNHLY and CDR2 is FYNNEI. This CDR3 region has 13 residues. CDR3 sequence reads: CGTTGNSGNTIYF. CDR3 bases: TGTGGAACTACAGGGAACTCTGGAAACACCATATATTTT.

V usage is TRBV7-2 and J usage is TRBJ2-3; 10 nucleotides match TRBD2. The CDR3 extends over 16 amino acids. V lost 1 base and J lost 5; bases outside the gene matches: 6. From germline, CDR1 is SGHTA and CDR2 FQGNSA. This CDR3 reads CASSLGSGGAGDTQYF. The DNA of the CDR3 is TGTGCCAGCAGCTTAGGGAGCGGGGGGGCCGGAGATACGCAGTATTTT.

V gene TRBV19 combines with J gene TRBJ1-4; no clear D gene. Germline lookup yields CDR1 LNHDA and CDR2 SQIVND (reference sequence). The ends were cut back, 3 bases at V and 7 bases at J, with 15 bases in the middle. The CDR3 runs to 15 residues. The CDR3 DNA follows: TGTGCCAGTAGTATTGCCCATGGCTCTAGTGAAAAACTGTTTTTT. As protein: CASSIAHGSSEKLFF.

This clone has a handful of counts. The V gene is TRBV7-3, the J gene TRBJ2-2; 8 positions agree with TRBD1. The CDR3 is made up of 16 amino acids. Germline CDR1 reads SGHTA; CDR2 reads FQGTGA. J lost 4 bases, V lost 5 bases, and 9 bases had no gene match. The CDR3 spells CASSARQGFSTGELFF. As DNA, the CDR3 is TGTGCCAGCAGCGCCCGACAGGGGTTTAGCACCGGGGAGCTGTTTTTT.

The chain uses TRBV18 and TRBJ2-7; 9 bases are shared with TRBD1. The germline CDR1 and CDR2 sequences are KGHSH and LQKENI. The CDR3 runs to 16 residues. With 3 bases clipped from V and 5 bases from J, the junction kept 11 bases outside the gene matches. CDR3 loop: CASSPNLGQGGDEQYF. DNA for the CDR3: TGTGCCAGCTCACCGAACTTGGGACAGGGCGGGGACGAGCAGTACTTC. Full variable domain (remainder filled in from reference TRBV18 and TRBJ2-7): NAGVMQNPRHLVRRRGQEARLRCSPMKGHSHVYWYRQLPEEGLKFMVYLQKENIIDESGMPKERFSAEFPKEGPSILRIQQVVRGDSAAYFCASSPNLGQGGDEQYFGPGTRLTVT.

About this clone: Its ends do not fully match the called genes, so a read error is possible. The J gene is TRBJ2-7, the V gene TRBV6-1; no clear D. The germline V gene has CDR1 MNHNS and CDR2 SASEGT. The CDR3 runs to 11 residues. The CDR3 DNA reads TGTGCCAGCAATGAACCATACGAGCAGTACTTC. Amino acid sequence: CASNEPYEQYF.

The rearrangement links TRBV29-1 to TRBJ1-4, with 9 bases identical to TRBD1. CDR1 is SQVTM, CDR2 ANQGSEA, per germline. After removal of 7 bases from V and 8 bases from J, the junction contained 5 bases not matched to a gene. This CDR3 spans 12 amino acids. CDR3 region: CSGRQGGEKLFF. CDR3 DNA sequence: TGCAGCGGCCGACAGGGGGGCGAAAAACTGTTTTTT.

The J gene is TRBJ2-2, the V gene TRBV15, with D maybe TRBD2 (6 bases). With 3 bases removed from V and 0 bases from J, the gap between germline ends came to 8 bases. CDR3 length: 15 amino acids. Germline CDR1 reads LNHNV; CDR2 reads YYDKDF (reference sequence). Here the CDR3 DNA reads TGTGCCACCAGCAGCACGGGGGCGAACACCGGGGAGCTGTTTTTT. Protein sequence: CATSSTGANTGELFF.

The gene calls are TRBV9 and TRBJ2-7; D is perhaps TRBD1 (6 bases). Germline CDR1 reads SGDLS; CDR2 reads YYNGEE. V was clipped by 2 bases and J by 2 bases, with 14 bases between them. CDR3 length: 15 residues. The CDR3 sequence is CASSVVPTGTYEQYF. Written as DNA, the CDR3 is TGTGCCAGCAGCGTCGTTCCTACAGGGACCTACGAGCAGTACTTC. Combining the CDR3 with reference TRBV9 and TRBJ2-7 gives the whole variable domain DSGVTQTPKHLITATGQRVTLRCSPRSGDLSVYWYQQSLDQGLQFLIQYYNGEERAKGNILERFSAQQFPDLHSELNLSSLELGDSALYFCASSVVPTGTYEQYFGPGTRLTVT.

The chain uses TRBV7-9 and TRBJ2-5; D is perhaps TRBD1 (6 bases). Looked up from germline, CDR1 is SEHNR and CDR2 is FQNEAQ (reference sequence). V lost 3 bases and J 2 bases, leaving 10 bases between the germline ends. The CDR3 sequence is 14 residues long. The CDR3: CASSFLDRQETQYF. The CDR3 bases are TGTGCCAGCAGCTTCTTGGACAGACAAGAGACCCAGTACTTC.

The chain carries TRBV9 and TRBJ2-7; 8 bases align to TRBD1. Germline loops: CDR1 SGDLS, CDR2 YYNGEE. V was pared by 0 bases and J by 2 bases, with 4 bases of the junction left unmatched. The CDR3 extends over 15 amino acids. The CDR3 loop reads CASSVGTGTPYEQYF. The CDR3 bases are TGTGCCAGCAGCGTAGGGACAGGGACCCCCTACGAGCAGTACTTC.

V is TRBV9 and J is TRBJ2-7; 10 nucleotides match TRBD2. Germline CDR1 reads SGDLS; CDR2 reads YYNGEE. The CDR3 spans 17 residues. The junction had 8 bases not matched to a gene; V was cut back by 2 bases and J by 0 bases. CDR3 nucleotides: TGTGCCAGCAGCGTTGATAGCGGGGGGTGGAGCTCCTACGAGCAGTACTTC. It yields the protein CASSVDSGGWSSYEQYF. Using reference TRBV9 and TRBJ2-7 for the parts outside the CDR3, the full variable domain is DSGVTQTPKHLITATGQRVTLRCSPRSGDLSVYWYQQSLDQGLQFLIQYYNGEERAKGNILERFSAQQFPDLHSELNLSSLELGDSALYFCASSVDSGGWSSYEQYFGPGTRLTVT.

This clone was recorded a few times. Other DNA sequences in this sample translate to the same CDR3. V and J are TRBV9 and TRBJ1-3; 7 bases match TRBD1. Trimming cost V 3 bases and J 1 base; bases outside gene matches: 7. Germline lookup yields CDR1 SGDLS and CDR2 YYNGEE. The CDR3 runs 16 residues. CDR3 sequence (DNA): TGTGCCAGCAGCGCACGACAGGGTTTATCTGGAAACACCATATATTTT. This encodes CASSARQGLSGNTIYF.

This clone came up a few times. The chain employs TRBV6-5 and TRBJ1-1, with 9 bases matching TRBD1. Looked up from germline, CDR1 is MNHEY and CDR2 is SVGAGI. Trimming removed 7 bases from V and 12 bases from J; junction bases left unmatched: 9. The CDR3 spans 12 residues. CDR3 region: CASNPGQGRTFF. DNA of the CDR3: TGTGCCAGCAACCCGGGACAGGGACGAACTTTCTTT.

The sample holds one count of this clone. The V call is TRBV7-9, the J call TRBJ1-1; TRBD1 might be the D (6 bases). This CDR3 has 15 amino acids. Germline V gives CDR1 SEHNR, CDR2 FQNEAQ (reference sequence). Between the trimmed V and J ends, which lost 3 bases and 1 base, there was a span of 12 bases. CDR3 in amino acids: CASSFGLGANTEAFF. The CDR3 DNA follows: TGTGCCAGCAGCTTCGGTCTGGGGGCGAACACTGAAGCTTTCTTT.

The chain carries TRBV3-1 (or the pseudogene TRBV3-2) and TRBJ1-2; D uncertain. CDR3 size: 13 residues. Trimming left V 1 base short and J 5 bases short, with 8 bases between. The germline gives CDR1 LGHDT, CDR2 YNNKEL (reference sequence). The CDR3, as DNA: TGTGCCAGCAGCCAAGGTGGAGGGTATGGCTACACCTTC. Encoded protein: CASSQGGGYGYTF.

J is TRBJ2-1 and V is TRBV2; 7 nucleotides line up with TRBD2. The CDR3 runs 15 residues. CDR1 is SNHLY and CDR2 is FYNNEI in the germline V gene. Trimming cost V 6 bases and J 5 bases; bases outside gene matches: 10. The DNA of the CDR3 is TGTGCCAGCAGGGCGGGGGACTTCGCCGACAATGAGCAGTTCTTC. It specifies CASRAGDFADNEQFF.

This sequence joins TRBV5-4 and TRBJ2-7; D unclear. Germline V gene lookup returns CDR1 SGHNT and CDR2 YYREEE (reference sequence). The CDR3 extends over 12 amino acids. Trimming left V 7 bases short and J 4 bases short, with 12 bases between. DNA of the CDR3: TGTGCCAGCCACGCAAGGAGTTACGAGCAGTACTTC. Translated: CASHARSYEQYF. The entire variable domain, with the rest obtained from reference TRBV5-4 and TRBJ2-7, is as follows: ETGVTQSPTHLIKTRGQQVTLRCSSQSGHNTVSWYQQALGQGPQFIFQYYREEENGRGNFPPRFSGLQFPNYSSELNVNALELDDSALYLCASHARSYEQYFGPGTRLTVT.

In DNA form, the CDR3 reads TGTGCCAGCAGTCATCGGGCGGGGGCAGGGCAGCCCCAGCATTTT. Its protein product is CASSHRAGAGQPQHF. The rearrangement links TRBV27 to TRBJ1-5; the D gene is possibly TRBD1 (6 bases). V was shortened by 5 bases and J by 7 bases, with 18 bases between the two germline ends. The CDR3 contains 15 residues. The germline V gene encodes CDR1 MNHEY and CDR2 SMNVEV (reference sequence).

The chain links TRBV6-2 or TRBV6-3 to TRBJ2-1; a possible D gene is TRBD2 (6 bases). The germline V and J ends were trimmed by 5 bases and 4 bases, with 27 bases remaining between them. The CDR3 totals 19 residues. CDR1 and CDR2 from the germline V gene are MNHEY and SVGEGT. The CDR3 sequence: CASSARNPSPGEKYNEQFF. In nucleotides, the CDR3 is TGTGCCAGCAGTGCCAGAAACCCCTCTCCGGGGGAGAAATACAATGAGCAGTTCTTC.

On this clone: The sample contains more than one DNA sequence encoding this CDR3. V gene TRBV27 combines with J gene TRBJ2-1; tentative D call: TRBD2 (6 bases). The V and J ends lost 4 bases and 7 bases respectively, with 8 bases between them. The CDR3 extends over 12 amino acids. Germline CDR1 and CDR2: MNHEY and SMNVEV (reference sequence). CDR3 sequence reads: CASSSRGNEQFF. The CDR3 nucleotides read TGTGCCAGCAGTTCCCGGGGGAATGAGCAGTTCTTC.

This rearrangement joins TRBV11-3 to TRBJ2-5; 11 bases map to TRBD2. CDR1 and CDR2 from the germline V gene are SGHNT and YENEEA. The CDR3 sequence is 15 residues long. The junction had 7 bases not matched to a gene; V was cut back by 5 bases and J by 5 bases. The CDR3 nucleotides are TGTGCCAGCAGCCCGACTAGCGGGGTACGGGAGACCCAGTACTTC. It specifies CASSPTSGVRETQYF.

The chain carries TRBV28 and TRBJ1-2; 8 bases line up with TRBD1. The CDR3 extends over 13 amino acids. Germline V gene data show CDR1 as MDHEN and CDR2 as SYDVKM. V shed 5 bases, J shed 8 bases, and the junction held 7 bases outside the gene matches. The DNA for the CDR3 is TGTGCCAGCAGTGCTACCGGGACAGGCGGCTACACCTTC. This gives the protein CASSATGTGGYTF.

In its sample, this clone was seen many times. The gene calls are TRBV7-9 and TRBJ1-3; maybe TRBD1 (6 bases). The CDR3 runs to 17 residues. Trimming left V 3 bases short and J 0 bases short, with 15 bases between. From germline, CDR1 is SEHNR and CDR2 FQNEAQ (reference sequence). The CDR3 coding sequence is TGTGCCAGCAGCTTCGTTGGGGGCGCGAGCTCTGGAAACACCATATATTTT. Its translation: CASSFVGGASSGNTIYF.

V gene TRBV6-6 combines with J gene TRBJ2-1, with 7 bases that match TRBD2. The CDR3 runs 18 residues. V was pared by 5 bases and J by 0 bases, with 13 bases of the junction left unmatched. Germline V gene sequence: CDR1 MNHNY, CDR2 SVGAGI (reference sequence). Written as DNA, the CDR3 is TGTGCCAGCAGTCCACCTGGGAGGGGCCTGCTCTCCTACAATGAGCAGTTCTTC. This sequence encodes CASSPPGRGLLSYNEQFF.

The chain joins TRBV20-1 to TRBJ2-1; a weak D match, TRBD2 (6 bases). Per the germline V gene, CDR1 is DFQATT and CDR2 is SNEGSKA (reference sequence). With 3 bases removed from V and 0 bases from J, the gap between germline ends came to 12 bases. This CDR3 is built from 15 residues. CDR3 sequence (DNA): TGCAGTGCTAGTTGGGGGGAGGTCTCCTACAATGAGCAGTTCTTC. It specifies CSASWGEVSYNEQFF.

The chain uses TRBV25-1 and TRBJ2-1; maybe TRBD2 (5 bases). Germline V gene lookup returns CDR1 MGHDK and CDR2 SYGVNS. The ends were cut back, 8 bases at V and 0 bases at J, with 11 bases in the middle. CDR3 length equals 14 residues. CDR3 protein: CASLRESSYNEQFF. The CDR3 nucleotides are TGTGCCAGCCTAAGGGAGAGCTCCTACAATGAGCAGTTCTTC.

This clone was detected once. This chain links TRBV18 with TRBJ1-5, with TRBD1 matching 7 bases. Losses at the gene ends were 3 bases for V and 11 bases for J; bases not matched to a gene: 16. There are 16 residues in the CDR3. CDR1 and CDR2 (germline): KGHSH, LQKENI. The CDR3 coding sequence is TGTGCCAGCTCACCTGGGGGACAGCAAGTTGCCTGGGCCCAGCATTTT. This sequence encodes CASSPGGQQVAWAQHF.